The clone carrying this T cell receptor beta chain was counted between two and nine times. Its specificity is unknown. This sample is part of a study of cytomegalovirus exposure and HLA in healthy donors. Trimming pared 2 bases from V and 6 bases from J, leaving 5 bases between. Germline assignment: CDR1 GTSNPN and CDR2 SVGIG (reference sequence). The CDR3 is 11 residues long. Primers for the PCR totalled 60 Vbeta and 13 Jbeta. Sequencing used immunoSEQ multiplex PCR; TCRdb keeps in-frame clones, though not all of them. The sample lists over 50,000 clones; 65% to 80% were seen once. Broader study findings: Based on reports, TCR beta sequences accurately predicted HLA-A and HLA-B alleles for most subjects.

The chain has TRBV30 and TRBJ1-5, with unresolved D. The sequenced sample consisted of PBMCs. The TCR was taken from a man in his forties or fifties in good health and CMV-seropositive. CDR3 sequence reads: CAWSPRQPQHF. The CDR3 DNA reads as TGTGCCTGGAGTCCGCGTCAGCCCCAGCATTTT.